This T cell receptor (beta chain) was sequenced in a study of blood T cell repertoires in COVID-19. Whole-study context: Both acute and convalescent COVID-19 samples were obtained from the United States, Italy and Spain.

The cohort comprised adults aged 18 to 89 years residing in approximately 25 US areas. Profiled with immunoSEQ multiplex PCR; TCRdb holds only in-frame clones, not every one. The repertoire has roughly 270,000 clones, around 84% of them found once; the top ten carry under 3%. Germline lookup yields CDR1 GTSNPN and CDR2 SVGIG (reference sequence). Trimming took 2 bases from V and 2 from J, leaving 7 bases between them. This CDR3 comprises 12 residues. The specimen was PBMCs or T cells enriched from blood (not recorded which). J is TRBJ2-7 and V is TRBV30; a weak D match, TRBD1 (5 bases). The sequence was collected from a woman in her 50s who had recovered from COVID-19. This CDR3 reads CAWSQGAYEQYF. The CDR3 DNA reads as TGTGCCTGGAGTCAGGGCGCCTACGAGCAGTACTTC. The full variable domain, its missing parts supplied by reference TRBV30 and TRBJ2-7, is SQTIHQWPATLVQPVGSPLSLECTVEGTSNPNLYWYRQAAGRGLQLLFYSVGIGQISSEVPQNLSASRPQDRQFILSSKKLLLSDSGFYLCAWSQGAYEQYFGPGTRLTVT.